The 22 T cell receptor beta chains reported below all come from one sample, sequenced in a study of T cells expressing NK-cell markers. TCRdb re-called the 5' RACE reads and catalogs CDR3 proteins one per entry, DNA excluded. Here the sample table reports around 550,000 distinct CDR3 sequences. Sequencing used blood T cells: a sorted CD56 or NKG2C T cell subset, CD4+ or CD8+ T cells, or bulk PBMC T cells (not recorded which). The receptors here all came from a young man in good health.

The CDR3 sequence: CASSFRLAASSYEQYF. The chain employs TRBV28 and TRBJ2-7; absent DNA, TCRdb's TRBD2 call cannot be checked. CDR3 size: 16 residues. Germline V gives CDR1 MDHEN, CDR2 SYDVKM.

The chain recombines TRBV10-3 with TRBJ2-7; as DNA is missing, the TRBD2 call by TCRdb cannot be tested. The CDR3 loop spans 12 amino acids. Germline CDR1 is ENHRY and CDR2 is SYGVKD. The CDR3 spells CATLAGVHEQYF.

The chain has TRBV7-7 and TRBJ2-2; without DNA, the TCRdb call of TRBD1 cannot be checked. Germline V gene lookup returns CDR1 SSHAT and CDR2 FNYEAQ (reference sequence). This CDR3 has 17 amino acids. CDR3 loop: CASSLGPPGADTGELFF.

The rearrangement joins TRBV29-1 to TRBJ2-1; the D call of TRBD1 rests on TCRdb alone, since no DNA is present to check it. The CDR3 loop spans 13 amino acids. The germline gives CDR1 SQVTM, CDR2 ANQGSEA. The CDR3 is CSVERPLGGEQFF.

The chain uses TRBV6-5 and TRBJ2-1; TCRdb indicates TRBD1, and absent DNA this call remains unverified. Germline CDR1 is MNHEY and CDR2 is SVGAGI. The CDR3 has 15 residues. The CDR3 protein is CASSSPGTGKREQFF.

This sequence joins TRBV27 and TRBJ2-7; with no DNA, the TCRdb D assignment of TRBD1 cannot be verified. The germline V gene has CDR1 MNHEY and CDR2 SMNVEV (reference sequence). The CDR3 has 15 amino acids. The CDR3: CASSFQGAATYEQYF.

The V gene is TRBV12-3 or TRBV12-4, the J gene TRBJ1-3; with no DNA, the TCRdb D assignment of TRBD1 cannot be verified. The CDR3 length is 15 residues. The CDR3 sequence is CASRPDRVPGNTIYF.

The rearrangement joins TRBV2 to TRBJ2-5; TCRdb picks TRBD2, but there is no DNA to check that call. Germline CDR1 reads SNHLY; CDR2 reads FYNNEI. The length of the CDR3 is 15 residues. The CDR3 here is CASSDPAGPQETQYF.

The genes are TRBV12-3 or TRBV12-4 and TRBJ1-1; checking the TCRdb D call of TRBD1 is not possible without DNA. The CDR3 totals 11 residues. CDR3 amino acids: CASRNRGEAFF.

This chain connects TRBV12-3 or TRBV12-4 to TRBJ1-1; absent DNA, TCRdb's TRBD1 call cannot be checked. This CDR3 spans 13 amino acids. This CDR3 is CASSLLGVDEAFF.

The chain recombines TRBV24-1 with TRBJ2-3; TCRdb's D gene call, TRBD1, goes unchecked for lack of DNA. The germline gives CDR1 KGHDR, CDR2 SFDVKD. This CDR3 has 16 residues. The CDR3 spells CATSDLGTGGTDTQYF.

This chain connects TRBV21-1 to TRBJ2-3; there is no DNA to check the TCRdb D call of TRBD1. TRBV21-1 is reported as a pseudogene. The CDR3 is made up of 14 amino acids. CDR3: CASIDREGVDTQYF.

The rearrangement links TRBV20-1 to TRBJ2-7; TCRdb returns TRBD2, unconfirmable since there is no DNA. This CDR3 has 14 residues. Germline CDR1 is DFQATT and CDR2 is SNEGSKA (reference sequence). CDR3 region: CSATEGGPVYEQYF.

The chain joins TRBV12-3 or TRBV12-4 to TRBJ2-7; absent DNA, TCRdb's TRBD2 call cannot be checked. This CDR3 is built from 13 residues. CDR3 region: CASSPRAGDEQYF.

This CDR3 reads CSARSDLGTIYF. The chain carries TRBV20-1 and TRBJ1-3. The germline V gene encodes CDR1 DFQATT and CDR2 SNEGSKA (reference sequence). The CDR3 is made up of 12 amino acids.

This chain links TRBV14 with TRBJ2-1; TCRdb calls TRBD2, which cannot be checked without DNA. CDR1 is SGHDN and CDR2 is FVKESK in the germline V gene. This CDR3 is built from 16 residues. The CDR3 spells CASSQDSGALWYEQFF.

The CDR3 reads CASSPGTSLQYNEQFF. V and J are TRBV4-1 and TRBJ2-1; TCRdb names TRBD2, which stays unverified in the absence of DNA. Germline V gives CDR1 MGHRA, CDR2 YSYEKL. CDR3 length: 16 amino acids.

The chain employs TRBV20-1 and TRBJ1-5. CDR3 length: 15 residues. Germline CDR1 is DFQATT and CDR2 is SNEGSKA (reference sequence). CDR3 sequence reads: CSAEETPNSNQPQHF.

The rearrangement links TRBV2 to TRBJ2-7; TCRdb proposes TRBD1, but this gene call is untestable without DNA. Germline values: CDR1 SNHLY, CDR2 FYNNEI. This CDR3 has 17 residues. CDR3: CASSEGGKRGPVNEQYF.

V and J are TRBV7-9 and TRBJ1-5. The germline V gene has CDR1 SEHNR and CDR2 FQNEAQ (reference sequence). The CDR3 contains 15 residues. CDR3 residues: CASSPGSVSNQPQHF.

The chain combines TRBV7-6 with TRBJ1-2; TCRdb picks TRBD1, but there is no DNA to check that call. Germline CDR1 is SGHVS and CDR2 is FNYEAQ. This CDR3 is built from 14 residues. The CDR3 spells CASSFNMAGDGYTF.

V gene TRBV24-1 combines with J gene TRBJ2-6. The CDR3 totals 16 residues. The germline CDR1 and CDR2 sequences are KGHDR and SFDVKD. CDR3 sequence reads: CATSDLKSAGANVLTF.